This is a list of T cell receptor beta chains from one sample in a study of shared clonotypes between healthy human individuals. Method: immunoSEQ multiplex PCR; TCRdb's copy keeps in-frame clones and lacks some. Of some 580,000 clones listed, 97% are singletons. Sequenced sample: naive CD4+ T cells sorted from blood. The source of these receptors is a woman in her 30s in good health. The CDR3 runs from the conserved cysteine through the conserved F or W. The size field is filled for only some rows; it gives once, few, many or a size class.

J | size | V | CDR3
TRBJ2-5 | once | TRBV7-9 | CASSWGQNQETQYF
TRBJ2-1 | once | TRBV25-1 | CASSDTSGRLYEQFF
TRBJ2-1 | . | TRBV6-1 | CASSLIPGGNNEQFF
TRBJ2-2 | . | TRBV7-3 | CASSPKGGTGNTGELFF
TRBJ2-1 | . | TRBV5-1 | CASSVLAGEQFF
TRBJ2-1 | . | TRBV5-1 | CASSPRESGEQFF
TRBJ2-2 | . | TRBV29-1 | CSARQGNTGELFF
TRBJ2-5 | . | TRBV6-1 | CASSATHLHQETQYF
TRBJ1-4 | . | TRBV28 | CASSPGGGTNEKLFF
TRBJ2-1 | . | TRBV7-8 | CASSGLAGEYNEQFF
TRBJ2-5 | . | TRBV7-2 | CASSTTRGQETQYF
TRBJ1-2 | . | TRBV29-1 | CSAGTGANYGYTF
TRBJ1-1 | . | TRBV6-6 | CASRETETEAFF
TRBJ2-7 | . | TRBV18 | CASSPNRDRDPYEQYF
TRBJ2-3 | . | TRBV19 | CASSTRDRGSDTQYF
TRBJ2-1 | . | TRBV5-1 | CASSLAGLADSGRNEQFF
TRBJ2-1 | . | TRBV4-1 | CASSHSHTYNEQFF
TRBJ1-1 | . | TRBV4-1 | CASSLQGGANTEAFF
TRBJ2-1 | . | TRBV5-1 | CASSWGTSSRGNEQFF
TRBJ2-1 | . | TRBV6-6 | CASSSGTLYNEQFF